This is a list of T cell receptor beta chains from one sample in a study of regulatory T cells in long-lasting Graves disease. MiXCR was run by TCRdb on the multiplex PCR reads, yielding one entry per CDR3 protein. The data contain 300,000 to 400,000 distinct CDR3 sequences, around 17% of them singletons. The same sample was also studied in work on T cells in Graves' hyperthyroidism and ophthalmopathy.

The sample in question was peripheral blood mononuclear cells (PBMCs), obtained at new diagnosis, from a patient treated with antithyroid drugs. These receptors were collected from a man aged 35-49 years with Graves disease. Each CDR3 is given with its conserved first and last residue. D genes are given only for firm matches. Expanded clones get a size class; other rows say once, few or many, or leave the size out.

D: TRBD1; size: few; J: TRBJ2-5; V: TRBV20-1; CDR3: CSASGTGEETQYF; DNA: TGCAGTGCCTCCGGGACAGGTGAAGAGACCCAGTACTTC
D: TRBD1; size: -; J: TRBJ2-3; V: TRBV29-1; CDR3: CSVRPTQGQGTDTQYF; DNA: TGCAGCGTCAGACCAACCCAAGGACAGGGGACAGATACGCAGTATTTT
D: -; size: few; J: TRBJ2-2; V: TRBV27; CDR3: CASSFAGPGELFF; DNA: TGTGCCAGCAGTTTCGCAGGTCCCGGGGAGCTGTTTTTT
D: -; size: -; J: TRBJ2-3; V: TRBV9; CDR3: CASRSESSTDTQYF; DNA: TGTGCCAGCAGGTCAGAGTCTAGCACAGATACGCAGTATTTT
D: TRBD1; size: many; J: TRBJ2-7; V: TRBV12-3/TRBV12-4; CDR3: CASSLRTGKSEQYF; DNA: TGTGCCAGCAGTCTCAGGACAGGGAAGAGCGAGCAGTACTTC
D: -; size: -; J: TRBJ2-3; V: TRBV19; CDR3: CASSIRPGGGADTQYF; DNA: TGTGCCAGTAGTATAAGGCCCGGGGGAGGCGCAGATACGCAGTATTTT
D: -; size: -; J: TRBJ1-3; V: TRBV7-9; CDR3: CASRQRESGNTIYF; DNA: TGTGCCAGCAGGCAAAGGGAGTCTGGAAACACCATATATTTT
D: TRBD2; size: -; J: TRBJ2-2; V: TRBV6-1; CDR3: CAIVSGGPNTGELFF; DNA: TGTGCCATCGTTAGCGGGGGGCCGAACACCGGGGAGCTGTTTTTT
D: -; size: many; J: TRBJ2-4; V: TRBV2; CDR3: CASSDKGNIQYF; DNA: TGTGCCAGCAGTGATAAGGGGAACATTCAGTACTTC
D: -; size: many; J: TRBJ1-3; V: TRBV5-1; CDR3: CASSDPSSGNTIYF; DNA: TGCGCCAGCAGCGACCCGTCCTCTGGAAACACCATATATTTT
D: -; size: -; J: TRBJ1-6; V: TRBV5-6; CDR3: CASSPATGPTPLHF; DNA: TGTGCCAGCAGCCCGGCGACAGGCCCGACACCCCTCCACTTT
D: TRBD2; size: few; J: TRBJ2-5; V: TRBV5-4; CDR3: CASSPRGGLRPETQYF; DNA: TGTGCCAGCAGCCCTCGGGGGGGCCTTAGGCCGGAGACCCAGTACTTC
D: -; size: many; J: TRBJ2-2; V: TRBV7-8; CDR3: CASSLGLRGSGTGELFF; DNA: TGTGCCAGCAGCTTAGGGCTGCGGGGTTCCGGGACCGGGGAGCTGTTTTTT
D: -; size: many; J: TRBJ1-5; V: TRBV20-1; CDR3: CSAMGSRNQPQHF; DNA: TGCAGTGCTATGGGGAGCCGCAATCAGCCCCAGCATTTT
D: TRBD1; size: -; J: TRBJ2-2; V: TRBV25-1; CDR3: CASSAQGGLAGELFF; DNA: TGTGCCAGCAGTGCACAGGGGGGATTAGCCGGGGAGCTGTTTTTT
D: TRBD2; size: many; J: TRBJ2-1; V: TRBV6-1; CDR3: CASVGAGSYNEQFF; DNA: TGTGCCAGCGTAGGAGCGGGGTCCTACAATGAGCAGTTCTTC
D: TRBD2; size: few; J: TRBJ2-7; V: TRBV29-1; CDR3: CSVLTSGARYEQYF; DNA: TGCAGCGTCTTGACTAGCGGGGCCCGCTACGAGCAGTACTTC
D: -; size: many; J: TRBJ2-3; V: TRBV13; CDR3: CASSLQQGGTDTQYF; DNA: TGTGCCAGCAGCTTACAACAGGGGGGGACAGATACGCAGTATTTT
D: -; size: many; J: TRBJ1-5; V: TRBV20-1; CDR3: CSARDRKYSNQPQHF; DNA: TGCAGTGCTAGAGACAGAAAGTATAGCAATCAGCCCCAGCATTTT